The 23 T cell receptor beta chains in this list originate from one sample, sequenced in a study of chemoradiotherapy in HPV16-positive cancers. Sequencing used immunoSEQ multiplex PCR; TCRdb keeps in-frame clones, though not all of them. Among roughly 10,000 clones, about 80% were seen once, and the ten largest hold approximately 15%. The sample was tumor tissue, taken from a patient who underwent chemoradiotherapy. These receptors were collected from a human donor with HPV-associated anogenital cancer.

The V gene is TRBV5-6, the J gene TRBJ1-1; possibly TRBD1 for D (5 bases). V was clipped by 0 bases and J by 4 bases, with 10 bases between them. This CDR3 is 14 amino acids long. The germline CDR1 and CDR2 sequences are SGHDT and YYEEEE. CDR3: CASSLDPRGTEAFF. The DNA of the CDR3 is TGTGCCAGCAGCTTGGACCCGAGGGGCACTGAAGCTTTCTTT. Combining the CDR3 with reference TRBV5-6 and TRBJ1-1 gives the whole variable domain DAGVTQSPTHLIKTRGQQVTLRCSPKSGHDTVSWYQQALGQGPQFIFQYYEEEERQRGNFPDRFSGHQFPNYSSELNVNALLLGDSALYLCASSLDPRGTEAFFGQGTRLTVV.

The chain recombines TRBV11-2 with TRBJ1-5; TRBD1 might be the D (5 bases). This CDR3 is built from 14 residues. V lost 0 bases to trimming and J lost 7 bases, with 10 bases between them. CDR1 is SGHAT and CDR2 is FQNNGV in the germline V gene. The CDR3 DNA is TGTGCCAGCAGCTTAGATCAGGGAATCCAGCCCCAGCATTTT. This encodes CASSLDQGIQPQHF.

The chain recombines TRBV7-2 with TRBJ2-7; 8 positions agree with TRBD1. With 5 bases clipped from V and 7 bases from J, the junction kept 13 bases outside the gene matches. CDR1 and CDR2 (germline): SGHTA, FQGNSA. The CDR3 is 15 amino acids. The CDR3 loop reads CASSLGWTGRIEQYF. DNA of the CDR3: TGTGCCAGCAGCCTGGGATGGACAGGGCGAATTGAGCAGTACTTC.

This clone has just a few counts. The rearrangement joins TRBV5-1 to TRBJ1-1; TRBD1 agrees at 7 bases. Germline V gene data show CDR1 as SGHRS and CDR2 as YFSETQ. The CDR3 totals 16 residues. V gave up 4 bases and J gave up 4 bases; unmatched junction bases: 13. CDR3 protein: CASSTRTGWWGTEAFF. The CDR3 DNA is TGCGCCAGCAGCACCCGGACAGGTTGGTGGGGCACTGAAGCTTTCTTT.

The gene calls are TRBV6-7 and TRBJ1-2, with 8 positions matching TRBD1. TRBV6-7 is labeled an ORF, and its function is uncertain. With V trimmed by 5 bases and J by 4 bases, 12 bases remained unmatched. The length of the CDR3 is 16 residues. CDR3 region: CASSTGSGQGGYGYTF. The CDR3 region has the DNA TGTGCCAGCAGTACTGGGAGTGGACAGGGTGGCTATGGCTACACCTTC.

The chain recombines TRBV7-8 with TRBJ1-1; D call uncertain. CDR1 is SGHVS, CDR2 FQNEAQ, per germline. Trimming removed 4 bases at V and 1 base at J, with 13 bases between. The CDR3 consists of 15 residues. The CDR3 DNA follows: TGTGCCAGCAGCTCGCTAGGGATGGAGAACACTGAAGCTTTCTTT. Its protein is CASSSLGMENTEAFF. Full variable domain (missing parts from reference TRBV7-8 and TRBJ1-1): GAGVSQSPRYKVAKRGQDVALRCDPISGHVSLFWYQQALGQGPEFLTYFQNEAQLDKSGLPSDRFFAERPEGSVSTLKIQRTQQEDSAVYLCASSSLGMENTEAFFGQGTRLTVV.

Of note for this clone: Other DNA sequences within the sample encode an identical CDR3. The V and J genes are TRBV20-1 and TRBJ1-1, with D hard to call. The length of the CDR3 is 11 residues. Trimming removed 5 bases from V and 4 bases from J, with 8 bases in between. From germline, CDR1 is DFQATT and CDR2 SNEGSKA (reference sequence). As DNA, the CDR3 is TGCAGTGCTCGAGCAGGCACTGAAGCTTTCTTT. It translates to CSARAGTEAFF.

The V gene is TRBV6-5, the J gene TRBJ1-2; TRBD1 agrees at 7 bases. This CDR3 is built from 13 residues. The ends lost 6 bases at V and 5 bases at J; junction bases unmatched: 6. Germline-derived CDR1 and CDR2 are MNHEY and SVGAGI. This chain's CDR3 is CASRRQGPYGYTF. In DNA form, the CDR3 reads TGTGCCAGCAGAAGACAGGGCCCTTATGGCTACACCTTC.

V and J are TRBV6-1 and TRBJ1-5; perhaps TRBD1 as D (5 bases). Trimming took 7 bases from V and 7 from J, leaving 14 bases between them. This CDR3 contains 13 residues. The germline V gene has CDR1 MNHNS and CDR2 SASEGT. Here the CDR3 DNA reads TGTGCCAGCACTGACCGCAGGGAACAGCCCCAGCATTTT. It codes for CASTDRREQPQHF.

The CDR3 DNA sequence: TGTGCCAGCAGTGTTACAGGGACCCACGAGCAGTACTTC. Translating gives CASSVTGTHEQYF. The chain is built from TRBV6-1 and TRBJ2-7, with D perhaps matching TRBD1 (6 bases). The V gene lost 4 bases and the J gene lost 5 bases, with 12 bases spanning the gap. The germline gives CDR1 MNHNS, CDR2 SASEGT. This CDR3 has 13 residues.

The chain uses TRBV7-9 and TRBJ2-2; maybe TRBD1 (6 bases). The CDR3 contains 16 residues. Trimming removed 5 bases at V and 0 bases at J, with 13 bases between. Germline V gene lookup returns CDR1 SEHNR and CDR2 FQNEAQ (reference sequence). The CDR3 DNA sequence: TGTGCCAGCAGCCAAACTGGACAGCCGAACACCGGGGAGCTGTTTTTT. Its protein product is CASSQTGQPNTGELFF. The full variable domain, its missing parts supplied by reference TRBV7-9 and TRBJ2-2, is DTGVSQNPRHKITKRGQNVTFRCDPISEHNRLYWYRQTLGQGPEFLTYFQNEAQLEKSRLLSDRFSAERPKGSFSTLEIQRTEQGDSAMYLCASSQTGQPNTGELFFGEGSRLTVL.

V and J are TRBV7-9 and TRBJ2-7, with 7 bases matching TRBD2. CDR1 is SEHNR, CDR2 FQNEAQ, per germline (reference sequence). CDR3 length equals 15 residues. V dropped 5 bases and J dropped 7; count of bases not matched to a gene: 14. CDR3 loop: CASSQLTGAGREQYF. CDR3 coding DNA: TGTGCCAGCAGCCAACTAACAGGAGCGGGACGTGAGCAGTACTTC.

This clone showed up just once. The V and J genes are TRBV25-1 and TRBJ2-5; D tentatively reads TRBD1 or TRBD2 (6 bases each). The germline V gene has CDR1 MGHDK and CDR2 SYGVNS. The CDR3 has 17 amino acids. Trimming pared 6 bases from V and 5 bases from J, leaving 25 bases between. CDR3 nucleotide sequence: TGTGCCAGCAGGGGACGGTTGGGGGGCCCTACGAGGGAGACCCAGTACTTC. Protein sequence: CASRGRLGGPTRETQYF.

The DNA of the CDR3 is TGTGCCAGCAGTGAAGGTTTAGCGGACTATGGCTACACCTTC. It specifies CASSEGLADYGYTF. The genes are TRBV6-1 and TRBJ1-2; no clear D gene. Germline loops: CDR1 MNHNS, CDR2 SASEGT. V gave up 1 base and J gave up 3 bases, with 9 bases separating them. The CDR3 covers 14 residues.

The chain joins TRBV28 to TRBJ1-5; D is unresolved. V shed 4 bases and J shed 6 bases, with 16 bases lying between them. This CDR3 spans 15 amino acids. The germline gives CDR1 MDHEN, CDR2 SYDVKM. DNA of the CDR3: TGTGCCAGCAGTTCCGTGGGGAGTTCGGGTCAGCCCCAGCATTTT. Translated, it gives CASSSVGSSGQPQHF.

CDR3 coding DNA: TGTGCCAGCAGCGTTGGAGAAATAAACTATGGCTACACCTTC. Protein sequence: CASSVGEINYGYTF. The V and J genes are TRBV9 and TRBJ1-2, with D unclear. Between the trimmed V and J ends, which lost 2 bases and 2 bases, there was a span of 10 bases. This CDR3 contains 14 residues. CDR1 and CDR2 from the germline V gene are SGDLS and YYNGEE.

In this sample, this clone turned up once. The chain uses TRBV5-6 and TRBJ1-1, with a tentative D call TRBD1 (6 bases). This CDR3 has 13 amino acids. The germline gives CDR1 SGHDT, CDR2 YYEEEE. V lost 3 bases, J lost 5 bases, and 11 bases lay in between. The CDR3, as DNA: TGTGCCAGCAGCTCACCCAGGGGAACTGAAGCTTTCTTT. Protein sequence: CASSSPRGTEAFF.

V is TRBV9 and J is TRBJ1-2; 9 bases match TRBD1. From germline, CDR1 is SGDLS and CDR2 YYNGEE. Trimming removed 7 bases from V and 2 bases from J; junction bases left unmatched: 3. This CDR3 is 13 amino acids long. The CDR3: CASGQGINYGYTF. The CDR3 DNA follows: TGTGCCAGCGGACAGGGGATAAACTATGGCTACACCTTC. Combining the CDR3 with reference TRBV9 and TRBJ1-2 gives the whole variable domain DSGVTQTPKHLITATGQRVTLRCSPRSGDLSVYWYQQSLDQGLQFLIQYYNGEERAKGNILERFSAQQFPDLHSELNLSSLELGDSALYFCASGQGINYGYTFGSGTRLTVV.

J is TRBJ2-7 and V is TRBV6-1; 7 nucleotides match TRBD1. Per the germline V gene, CDR1 is MNHNS and CDR2 is SASEGT. This CDR3 is built from 14 residues. The V segment lost 8 bases and the J segment 3 bases; nucleotides outside the gene matches: 10. CDR3 sequence (DNA): TGTGCCAGCCCTTCGAGACAGGGCGACTACGAGCAGTACTTC. Its translation: CASPSRQGDYEQYF.

J is TRBJ1-5 and V is TRBV6-5; D is unresolved. V was cut by 5 bases and J by 5 bases, with 10 bases left in between. This CDR3 has 13 residues. Germline loops: CDR1 MNHEY, CDR2 SVGAGI. CDR3: CASSTRDDQPQHF. As DNA, the CDR3 is TGTGCCAGCAGTACTAGGGATGATCAGCCCCAGCATTTT.

This chain uses TRBV4-1 with TRBJ2-7; 8 bases line up with TRBD1. Per the germline V gene, CDR1 is MGHRA and CDR2 is YSYEKL. Trimming removed 1 base from V and 12 bases from J; junction bases left unmatched: 11. The CDR3 spans 14 residues. The CDR3 here is CASSQVRSGGAPYF. In nucleotides, the CDR3 is TGCGCCAGCAGCCAAGTTCGGTCAGGGGGCGCGCCGTACTTC.

This clone has just a few counts. The CDR3 bases are TGTGCCAGTAGTTACCTCCCTTTGGACACAGATACGCAGTATTTT. This codes for CASSYLPLDTDTQYF. V is TRBV19 and J is TRBJ2-3; D gene unclear. V lost 5 bases and J lost 2, with 14 bases in between. The CDR3 spans 15 residues. The germline CDR1 and CDR2 sequences are LNHDA and SQIVND (reference sequence).

The chain couples TRBV5-1 to TRBJ1-2; D might be TRBD1 (5 bases). The length of the CDR3 is 13 residues. Trimming took off 0 bases at V and 8 bases at J, with 11 bases between the two ends. In germline, CDR1 is SGHRS, CDR2 YFSETQ. The CDR3 DNA reads as TGCGCCAGCAGCTTGGACGGGGCTGGCGGCTACACCTTC. Its protein is CASSLDGAGGYTF.